A single T cell receptor beta chain is shown here with its context. Assay used: immunoSEQ multiplex PCR; TCRdb lists only in-frame clones, some missing. The profile shows around 73,000 clones, 80% to 85% of them singletons. This sample is drawn from a study of blood T cell repertoires in COVID-19. Trimming took off 0 bases at V and 2 bases at J, with 12 bases between the two ends. Germline-derived CDR1 and CDR2 are LGHDT and YNNKEL (reference sequence). The CDR3 is 16 amino acids. The source material was peripheral blood. The sequence was collected from a human donor in a cohort sampled during active COVID-19. The J gene is TRBJ2-3, the V gene TRBV3-1 (or the pseudogene TRBV3-2); tentative D call: TRBD1 (5 bases). CDR3 nucleotides: TGTGCCAGCAGCCAAGAGGATGGGGCAGCCACAGATACGCAGTATTTT. Encoded protein: CASSQEDGAATDTQYF.